The source of this T cell receptor beta chain is a study of Ad26.COV2.S vaccination and SARS-CoV-2 variants. On the study more broadly: The vaccine Ad26.COV2.S was put into the muscle once, or twice with 56 days between.

Produced via immunoSEQ multiplex PCR; TCRdb's table is partial and in-frame only. The sample carries some 370,000 clones, under 90% recorded once. As to treatment: around 19 received Ad26.COV2.S at low or high dose, single or two shots; five or six received placebo; per-sample allocation not given. Each sample was drawn 63 days after the first injection (of vaccine or placebo). This CDR3 is 15 amino acids long. Trimming removed 4 bases at V and 1 base at J, with 13 bases between. In germline, CDR1 is SGHDT, CDR2 YYEEEE. The sequencing here drew on peripheral blood, taken in a trial of Ad26.COV2.S vaccine versus placebo. The genes are TRBV5-6 and TRBJ2-3; D not resolved. The TCR sequence derives from a person between 18 and 65 years old who received the Ad26.COV2.S COVID-19 vaccine or a placebo. DNA for the CDR3: TGTGCCAGCAGCGTCGACATTGGGGGCACAGATACGCAGTATTTT. The encoded protein is CASSVDIGGTDTQYF.